There are many counts of the clone carrying this T cell receptor beta chain. Its antigen remains unidentified. One heparinised draw, averaging roughly 110 mL, was taken per donor. Purities in excess of 98% were seen in all sorted populations. The data belong to a study of beta chain features in type 1 diabetes. Whole-study results and caveats: Cells carrying high TCR expression could end up over-represented when cDNA is sequenced. Type 1 diabetes patients had VDJ junctions that carried fewer insertions and more deletions.

Germline V gives CDR1 MNHEY, CDR2 SVGAGI. Trimming took 6 bases from V and 5 from J, leaving 14 bases between them. This CDR3 has 14 amino acids. Every isolated RNA sample was fully reverse transcribed, so sequencing captured expressed TCRB transcripts. The protocol was immunoSEQ multiplex PCR, while the TCRdb copy is restricted to in-frame clones and leaves out a portion. Of about 220,000 clones detected, about a tenth appear once; the ten largest clones hold approximately 1.5%. The genes are TRBV6-5 and TRBJ2-1, with no clear D. The material sequenced was central memory CD4+ T cells from blood. The receptor was isolated from a man younger than 35 in good health. This chain's CDR3 is CASRAAWANNEQFF. The CDR3 nucleotides read TGTGCCAGCAGGGCCGCTTGGGCAAACAATGAGCAGTTCTTC.